These T cell receptor beta chains were read from a single sample in a study of blood T cell repertoires in COVID-19. Produced via immunoSEQ multiplex PCR; TCRdb's table is partial and in-frame only. Of 55,000 to 75,000 clones in the sample, roughly 70% are singletons; the top ten hold approximately 20%. Sequenced sample: peripheral blood. These receptors were collected from a man between 60 and 75 years old with acute or convalescent COVID-19. The CDR3 runs from the conserved cysteine through the conserved F or W. Fields, in order: V gene, J gene, D gene, CDR3 length, clone size, CDR3 protein, CDR3 DNA. The D gene is left open where the match is weak. Clone size appears in some rows only: once, few, many, or a class for an expanded clone.

v_gene: TRBV6-1; j_gene: TRBJ2-5; d_gene: TRBD2; len: 15; abundance: once; CDR3aa: CASSEVSGGFGTQYF; CDR3nt: TGTGCCAGCAGTGAGGTATCGGGGGGTTTTGGGACCCAGTACTTC
v_gene: TRBV10-2; j_gene: TRBJ2-3; d_gene: TRBD1; len: 16; abundance: -; CDR3aa: CASSGTGTGGTDTQYF; CDR3nt: TGCGCCAGCAGTGGTACCGGGACAGGGGGGACAGATACGCAGTATTTT
v_gene: TRBV28; j_gene: TRBJ2-1; d_gene: TRBD1; len: 16; abundance: -; CDR3aa: CASSLWGQETYNEQFF; CDR3nt: TGTGCCAGCAGTTTATGGGGACAGGAGACCTACAATGAGCAGTTCTTC
v_gene: TRBV5-1; j_gene: TRBJ2-3; d_gene: -; len: 13; abundance: once; CDR3aa: CASSLGGADTQYF; CDR3nt: TGCGCCAGCAGCTTGGGCGGTGCAGATACGCAGTATTTT
v_gene: TRBV4-1; j_gene: TRBJ2-7; d_gene: -; len: 13; abundance: -; CDR3aa: CASSQADFSEQYF; CDR3nt: TGCGCCAGCAGCCAAGCTGACTTTTCCGAGCAGTACTTC
v_gene: TRBV4-2; j_gene: TRBJ1-1; d_gene: -; len: 18; abundance: once; CDR3aa: CASSQDRALSGVNTEAFF; CDR3nt: TGTGCCAGCAGCCAAGATCGCGCCCTAAGCGGGGTGAACACTGAAGCTTTCTTT
v_gene: TRBV24-1; j_gene: TRBJ2-2; d_gene: -; len: 17; abundance: -; CDR3aa: CATSDSGQRSNTGELFF; CDR3nt: TGTGCCACCAGTGATAGTGGACAGAGGTCGAACACCGGGGAGCTGTTTTTT
v_gene: TRBV5-6; j_gene: TRBJ2-4; d_gene: TRBD2; len: 19; abundance: -; CDR3aa: CASSLFTSGGPIAKNIQYF; CDR3nt: TGTGCCAGCAGCTTGTTCACTAGCGGGGGCCCTATCGCCAAAAACATTCAGTACTTC
v_gene: TRBV5-4; j_gene: TRBJ2-2; d_gene: -; len: 15; abundance: -; CDR3aa: CASSPGTKNTGELFF; CDR3nt: TGTGCCAGCAGCCCCGGGACAAAGAACACCGGGGAGCTGTTTTTT
v_gene: TRBV28; j_gene: TRBJ2-7; d_gene: -; len: 17; abundance: -; CDR3aa: CASSAHSPGLRTYEQYF; CDR3nt: TGTGCCAGCAGTGCGCACTCACCGGGACTGAGAACCTACGAGCAGTACTTC
v_gene: TRBV30; j_gene: TRBJ2-7; d_gene: -; len: 13; abundance: few; CDR3aa: CAWSISLYYEQYF; CDR3nt: TGTGCCTGGAGTATAAGCCTTTACTACGAGCAGTACTTC
v_gene: TRBV6-7; j_gene: TRBJ2-3; d_gene: -; len: 14; abundance: -; CDR3aa: CASTFLGAADTQYF; CDR3nt: TGTGCCAGCACCTTTCTGGGGGCCGCAGATACGCAGTATTTT
v_gene: TRBV15; j_gene: TRBJ2-3; d_gene: TRBD2; len: 18; abundance: -; CDR3aa: CATSRVRGRALGTDTQYF; CDR3nt: TGTGCCACCAGCAGAGTTCGCGGGAGGGCCTTGGGCACAGATACGCAGTATTTT
v_gene: TRBV24-1; j_gene: TRBJ2-2; d_gene: -; len: 14; abundance: few; CDR3aa: CATSSGVATGELFF; CDR3nt: TGTGCCACCAGTTCAGGGGTTGCCACCGGGGAGCTGTTTTTT
v_gene: TRBV7-9; j_gene: TRBJ2-5; d_gene: TRBD2; len: 14; abundance: -; CDR3aa: CASSSGTSQETQYF; CDR3nt: TGTGCCAGCAGCTCAGGGACTAGCCAAGAGACCCAGTACTTC
v_gene: TRBV24-1; j_gene: TRBJ2-3; d_gene: TRBD2; len: 13; abundance: -; CDR3aa: CATSDLAGEVQYF; CDR3nt: TGTGCCACCAGTGACTTAGCGGGAGAGGTGCAGTATTTT
v_gene: TRBV9; j_gene: TRBJ2-5; d_gene: TRBD1; len: 16; abundance: -; CDR3aa: CASSVAGTGGFETQYF; CDR3nt: TGTGCCAGCAGCGTCGCCGGGACAGGAGGATTTGAGACCCAGTACTTC
v_gene: TRBV7-9; j_gene: TRBJ1-6; d_gene: -; len: 15; abundance: few; CDR3aa: CASSLGSSYNSPLHF; CDR3nt: TGTGCCAGCAGCTTAGGGAGCTCCTATAATTCACCCCTCCACTTT
v_gene: TRBV15; j_gene: TRBJ2-3; d_gene: -; len: 13; abundance: many; CDR3aa: CATKGVNTDTQYF; CDR3nt: TGTGCCACCAAGGGGGTTAACACAGATACGCAGTATTTT
v_gene: TRBV10-2; j_gene: TRBJ1-1; d_gene: TRBD1; len: 12; abundance: -; CDR3aa: CATQTGDTEAFF; CDR3nt: TGCGCCACCCAGACAGGGGACACTGAAGCTTTCTTT
v_gene: TRBV12-5; j_gene: TRBJ2-2; d_gene: -; len: 16; abundance: -; CDR3aa: CASGLVSASEGGELFF; CDR3nt: TGTGCTAGTGGTTTGGTATCCGCATCCGAGGGCGGGGAGCTGTTTTTT
v_gene: TRBV4-2; j_gene: TRBJ2-7; d_gene: -; len: 15; abundance: -; CDR3aa: CASSQAQEADYEQYF; CDR3nt: TGTGCCAGCAGCCAAGCCCAGGAGGCGGACTACGAGCAGTACTTC
v_gene: TRBV9; j_gene: TRBJ2-1; d_gene: -; len: 13; abundance: few; CDR3aa: CASSVGDYNEQFF; CDR3nt: TGTGCCAGCAGCGTAGGCGATTACAATGAGCAGTTCTTC
v_gene: TRBV7-6; j_gene: TRBJ2-5; d_gene: TRBD2; len: 14; abundance: -; CDR3aa: CASATSGGSETQYF; CDR3nt: TGTGCCAGCGCGACTAGCGGGGGGTCGGAGACCCAGTACTTC
v_gene: TRBV18; j_gene: TRBJ2-3; d_gene: TRBD2; len: 15; abundance: -; CDR3aa: CASSPAGAGTDTQYF; CDR3nt: TGTGCCAGCTCACCAGCGGGAGCCGGTACAGATACGCAGTATTTT
v_gene: TRBV4-1; j_gene: TRBJ2-1; d_gene: -; len: 16; abundance: medium-sized; CDR3aa: CASSRNDDAGYNEQFF; CDR3nt: TGCGCCAGCAGCCGTAACGACGACGCAGGGTACAATGAGCAGTTCTTC
v_gene: TRBV5-1; j_gene: TRBJ1-5; d_gene: TRBD1; len: 17; abundance: few; CDR3aa: CASSLEGGTEGNQPQHF; CDR3nt: TGCGCCAGCAGCTTGGAGGGTGGGACAGAGGGCAATCAGCCCCAGCATTTT
v_gene: TRBV6-5; j_gene: TRBJ2-3; d_gene: TRBD1; len: 15; abundance: -; CDR3aa: CASSRQGPSTDTQYF; CDR3nt: TGTGCCAGCAGTAGACAGGGACCTAGCACAGATACGCAGTATTTT
v_gene: TRBV7-6; j_gene: TRBJ1-1; d_gene: TRBD1; len: 13; abundance: few; CDR3aa: CASSVYRGTEAFF; CDR3nt: TGTGCCAGCAGCGTCTACAGGGGCACTGAAGCTTTCTTT
v_gene: TRBV6-5; j_gene: TRBJ1-5; d_gene: -; len: 16; abundance: -; CDR3aa: CASSYGGTGSNQPQHF; CDR3nt: TGTGCCAGCAGTTACGGAGGTACAGGGAGCAATCAGCCCCAGCATTTT
v_gene: TRBV9; j_gene: TRBJ2-2; d_gene: -; len: 16; abundance: few; CDR3aa: CASSVALGTTTGELFF; CDR3nt: TGTGCCAGCAGCGTAGCTTTGGGGACAACCACCGGGGAGCTGTTTTTT
v_gene: TRBV7-9; j_gene: TRBJ2-1; d_gene: TRBD2; len: 16; abundance: -; CDR3aa: CASSLERTSGSGEQFF; CDR3nt: TGTGCCAGCAGCTTAGAACGGACTAGCGGGAGTGGTGAGCAGTTCTTC
v_gene: TRBV19; j_gene: TRBJ1-1; d_gene: -; len: 13; abundance: once; CDR3aa: CASSIRQNTEAFF; CDR3nt: TGTGCCAGTAGTATAAGACAGAACACTGAAGCTTTCTTT
v_gene: TRBV10-3; j_gene: TRBJ1-3; d_gene: -; len: 13; abundance: -; CDR3aa: CAISAQRADTIYF; CDR3nt: TGTGCCATCAGTGCCCAGCGGGCTGACACCATATATTTT
v_gene: TRBV5-1; j_gene: TRBJ1-1; d_gene: TRBD1; len: 14; abundance: -; CDR3aa: CASSWGQGNTEAFF; CDR3nt: TGCGCCAGCAGCTGGGGACAGGGGAACACTGAAGCTTTCTTT
v_gene: TRBV24-1; j_gene: TRBJ2-5; d_gene: TRBD1; len: 16; abundance: once; CDR3aa: CATSPPGQGSTETQYF; CDR3nt: TGTGCCACCAGTCCCCCGGGACAGGGGAGTACAGAGACCCAGTACTTC
v_gene: TRBV2; j_gene: TRBJ2-1; d_gene: TRBD2; len: 14; abundance: few; CDR3aa: CASTERENPNEQFF; CDR3nt: TGTGCCAGCACCGAGCGGGAGAATCCCAATGAGCAGTTCTTC
v_gene: TRBV5-6; j_gene: TRBJ2-5; d_gene: -; len: 13; abundance: -; CDR3aa: CASSLQGKETQYF; CDR3nt: TGTGCCAGCAGCTTACAGGGAAAAGAGACCCAGTACTTC
v_gene: TRBV7-9; j_gene: TRBJ1-2; d_gene: -; len: 16; abundance: -; CDR3aa: CASSGGVPGSPYGYTF; CDR3nt: TGTGCCAGCAGCGGGGGCGTTCCAGGGTCACCCTATGGCTACACCTTC
v_gene: TRBV10-3; j_gene: TRBJ2-4; d_gene: -; len: 16; abundance: -; CDR3aa: CAISESGGPPKNIQYF; CDR3nt: TGTGCCATCAGTGAGTCGGGGGGGCCGCCCAAAAACATTCAGTACTTC
v_gene: TRBV19; j_gene: TRBJ2-5; d_gene: TRBD1; len: 14; abundance: -; CDR3aa: CASSIGDREETQYF; CDR3nt: TGTGCCAGTAGTATAGGGGACAGGGAAGAGACCCAGTACTTC
v_gene: TRBV2; j_gene: TRBJ1-6; d_gene: -; len: 13; abundance: -; CDR3aa: CASSEGPGSPLHF; CDR3nt: TGTGCCAGCAGTGAGGGGCCGGGCTCACCCCTCCACTTT
v_gene: TRBV7-2; j_gene: TRBJ1-1; d_gene: -; len: 15; abundance: once; CDR3aa: CASSPAGIRGTEAFF; CDR3nt: TGTGCCAGCAGCCCCGCAGGGATAAGAGGGACAGAAGCTTTCTTT
v_gene: TRBV27; j_gene: TRBJ1-1; d_gene: TRBD1; len: 16; abundance: -; CDR3aa: CASKVSFRQGNTEAFF; CDR3nt: TGTGCCAGTAAAGTTTCGTTCCGACAGGGGAACACTGAAGCTTTCTTT
v_gene: TRBV11-2; j_gene: TRBJ2-1; d_gene: TRBD2; len: 17; abundance: -; CDR3aa: CASSRTSGGARDNEQFF; CDR3nt: TGTGCCAGCAGCCGAACTAGCGGGGGGGCCAGAGACAATGAGCAGTTCTTC
v_gene: TRBV21-1; j_gene: TRBJ2-2; d_gene: -; len: 16; abundance: once; CDR3aa: CASRDRARVNTGELFF; CDR3nt: TGTGCCAGCAGAGACAGGGCAAGGGTTAACACCGGGGAGCTGTTTTTT
v_gene: TRBV7-9; j_gene: TRBJ2-2; d_gene: -; len: 16; abundance: -; CDR3aa: CASSLELGENTGELFF; CDR3nt: TGTGCCAGCAGCTTAGAGTTGGGCGAAAACACCGGGGAGCTGTTTTTT
v_gene: TRBV5-8; j_gene: TRBJ1-5; d_gene: TRBD1; len: 14; abundance: -; CDR3aa: CASSRQGSGQPQHF; CDR3nt: TGTGCCAGCAGCCGACAGGGGTCGGGTCAGCCCCAGCATTTT
v_gene: TRBV6-1; j_gene: TRBJ2-5; d_gene: TRBD1; len: 15; abundance: -; CDR3aa: CASSEARDSQETQYF; CDR3nt: TGTGCCAGCAGTGAAGCCCGGGACAGCCAAGAGACCCAGTACTTC